This T cell receptor (beta chain) appears in the sequencing data of a study of blood T cell repertoires in COVID-19. Study information: T cells, B-cell-depleted T cells, or PBMCs supplied cDNA or gDNA.

Original processing methods: Amplification from reference gene primers served as the basis for estimated nucleated cell counts. Profiling relied on immunoSEQ multiplex PCR, and the TCRdb table lists in-frame clones only, not all of them. For V, J and clone size, that table is used; D and trimming come from the DNA. Of about 130,000 clones in the sample, roughly 69% were seen once. There are a few counts of this clone. Source material: peripheral blood. The receptor was derived from a woman between 65 and 79 years old with acute or convalescent COVID-19.

The CDR3 nucleotides read TGTGCCAGCAGCTTAGTGGCCACACAGGGCGCGAGCTCCTACGAGCAGTACTTC. As protein: CASSLVATQGASSYEQYF. The gene calls are TRBV7-2 and TRBJ2-7, with a tentative D call TRBD1 (6 bases). Germline assignment: CDR1 SGHTA and CDR2 FQGNSA. Trimming pared 1 base from V and 0 bases from J, leaving 19 bases between. CDR3 length equals 18 residues.